These T cell receptor beta chains were read from a single sample in a study of blood T cell repertoires in COVID-19. The data were produced by immunoSEQ multiplex PCR, yet TCRdb's version contains in-frame clones alone and is incomplete. The sample shows 140,000 or so clones, around 86% of them seen only once. Sequenced sample: peripheral blood. The receptors were sampled from a human donor in a cohort sampled during active COVID-19. CDR3s include the opening cysteine and the closing phenylalanine or tryptophan. A D gene is named only where the DNA matches it firmly. Clone size is not always given. Where it is, it says once, few, many or a class for expanded clones.

d_gene	v_gene	abundance	j_gene	CDR3nt	CDR3aa
.	TRBV7-2	.	TRBJ2-1	TGTGCCAGCAGCGCGCGGGGAAGCTCCTACAATGAGCAGTTCTTC	CASSARGSSYNEQFF
.	TRBV3-1/TRBV3-2	.	TRBJ2-7	TGTGCCAGCAGCCTCCGTCGTCCTTTCTACGAGCAGTACTTC	CASSLRRPFYEQYF
.	TRBV28	.	TRBJ1-2	TGTGCCAGCACGGTGGGGGCGCCCGGGTATGGCTACACCTTC	CASTVGAPGYGYTF
.	TRBV6-5	.	TRBJ2-7	TGTGCCAGCAGTTACCAGCGGATCAGCTCCTACGAGCAGTACTTC	CASSYQRISSYEQYF
TRBD1	TRBV4-1	.	TRBJ2-7	TGCGCCAGCAGCCAAGAGAGGGTACAGGGGGCCTACGAGCAGTACTTC	CASSQERVQGAYEQYF
TRBD1	TRBV27	once	TRBJ1-2	TGTGCCAGCAGTCCCCAGACAGGGATCTATGGCTACACCTTC	CASSPQTGIYGYTF
TRBD1	TRBV27	few	TRBJ1-6	TGTGCCAGCAGAGCTAGGACAGGGGCTAATTCACCCCTCCACTTT	CASRARTGANSPLHF
.	TRBV6-5	.	TRBJ1-2	TGTGCCAGCAATCCGGGAAATGGCTTTGGCTACACCTTC	CASNPGNGFGYTF
.	TRBV11-2	.	TRBJ2-1	TGTGCCAGCAGCCCCCGACTCCTTCGCTCCTACAATGAGCAGTTCTTC	CASSPRLLRSYNEQFF
.	TRBV24-1	.	TRBJ2-7	TGTGCCACCGGTGGGCAGGGGTACGAGCAGTACTTC	CATGGQGYEQYF
.	TRBV16	.	TRBJ2-5	TGTGCCAGCAGCCAATCGGGTGGCAGGGAAGAGACCCAGTACTTC	CASSQSGGREETQYF